This TCR beta chain emerged from a study of T cell clones after liver transplantation. On the study more broadly: TCRbeta sequencing after a pre-transplant mixed lymphocyte reaction identified graft-donor-reactive clones, later tracked in post-transplant blood. HCV positivity affected three of eight recipients; the rest lacked autoimmune or viral indications.

This CDR3 contains 14 residues. Germline CDR1 is MDHEN and CDR2 is SYDVKM. J lost 5 bases, V lost 2 bases, and 6 bases had no gene match. The study's findings and limits: Donor-reactive sequences fell more than third party-reactive ones, suggesting partial deletion. Low donor cell numbers restricted donor-reactive repertoire measurement in a couple of subjects.

Method: immunoSEQ multiplex PCR; TCRdb's copy keeps in-frame clones and lacks some. Of 60,000 or so clones in the sample, 65% to 75% were seen once. Comment on this clone: As yet, its antigen is unknown.

The receptor comes from a human donor who received a liver transplant. This chain uses TRBV28 with TRBJ2-7; 7 positions agree with TRBD1. The specimen comprised CD4+ T cells from blood, sampled before liver transplant. The CDR3 bases are TGTGCCAGCAGTTTAAGCGACAGGGACAACGAGCAGTACTTC. The encoded protein is CASSLSDRDNEQYF.